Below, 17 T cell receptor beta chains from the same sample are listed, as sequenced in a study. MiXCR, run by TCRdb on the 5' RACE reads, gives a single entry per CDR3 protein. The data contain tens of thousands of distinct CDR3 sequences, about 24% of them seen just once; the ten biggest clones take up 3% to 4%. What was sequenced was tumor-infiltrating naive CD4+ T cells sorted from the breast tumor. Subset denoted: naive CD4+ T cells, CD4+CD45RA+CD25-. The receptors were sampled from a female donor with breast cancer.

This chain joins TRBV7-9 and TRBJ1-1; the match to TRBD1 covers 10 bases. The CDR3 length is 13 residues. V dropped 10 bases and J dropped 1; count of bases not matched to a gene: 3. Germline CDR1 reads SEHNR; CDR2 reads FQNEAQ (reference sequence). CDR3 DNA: TGTGCCACGAGGGACAGGGGGAACACTGAAGCTTTCTTT. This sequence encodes CATRDRGNTEAFF.

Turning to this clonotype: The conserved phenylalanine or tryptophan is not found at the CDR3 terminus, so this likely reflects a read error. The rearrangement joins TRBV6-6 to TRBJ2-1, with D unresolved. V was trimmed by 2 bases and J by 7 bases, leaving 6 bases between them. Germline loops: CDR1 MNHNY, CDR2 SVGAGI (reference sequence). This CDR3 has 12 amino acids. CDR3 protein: CASSYDGNEQFL. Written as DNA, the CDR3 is TGTGCCAGCAGTTACGACGGGAATGAGCAGTTCCTC.

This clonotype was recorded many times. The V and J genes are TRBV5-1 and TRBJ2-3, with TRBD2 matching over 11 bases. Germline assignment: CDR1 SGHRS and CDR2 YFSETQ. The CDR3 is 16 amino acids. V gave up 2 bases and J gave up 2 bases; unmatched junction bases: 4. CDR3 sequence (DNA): TGCGCCAGCAGCTTCCGACTAGCGGGGAACACAGATACGCAGTATTTT. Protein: CASSFRLAGNTDTQYF. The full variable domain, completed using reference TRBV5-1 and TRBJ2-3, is KAGVTQTPRYLIKTRGQQVTLSCSPISGHRSVSWYQQTPGQGLQFLFEYFSETQRNKGNFPGRFSGRQFSNSRSEMNVSTLELGDSALYLCASSFRLAGNTDTQYFGPGTRLTVL.

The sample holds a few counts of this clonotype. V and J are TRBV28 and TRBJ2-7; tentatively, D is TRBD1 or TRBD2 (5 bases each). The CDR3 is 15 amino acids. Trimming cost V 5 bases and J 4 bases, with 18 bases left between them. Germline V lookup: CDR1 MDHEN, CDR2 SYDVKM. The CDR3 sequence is CASSVTSGPRYEQYF. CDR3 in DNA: TGTGCCAGCAGTGTAACCTCGGGACCCCGGTACGAGCAGTACTTC.

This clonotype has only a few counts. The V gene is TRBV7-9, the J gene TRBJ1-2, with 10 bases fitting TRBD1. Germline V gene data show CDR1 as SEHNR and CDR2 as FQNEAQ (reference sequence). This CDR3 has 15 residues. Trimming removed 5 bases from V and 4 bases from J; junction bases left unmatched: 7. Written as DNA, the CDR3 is TGTGCCAGCAGCCCCCGGGACAGGGGTACCTATGGCTACACCTTC. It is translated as CASSPRDRGTYGYTF. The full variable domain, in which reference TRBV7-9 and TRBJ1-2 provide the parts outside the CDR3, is DTGVSQNPRHKITKRGQNVTFRCDPISEHNRLYWYRQTLGQGPEFLTYFQNEAQLEKSRLLSDRFSAERPKGSFSTLEIQRTEQGDSAMYLCASSPRDRGTYGYTFGSGTRLTVV.

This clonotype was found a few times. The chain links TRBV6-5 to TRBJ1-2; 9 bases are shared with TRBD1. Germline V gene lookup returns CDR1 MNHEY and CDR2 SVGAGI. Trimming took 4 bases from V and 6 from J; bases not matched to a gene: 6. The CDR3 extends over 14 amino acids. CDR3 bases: TGTGCCAGCAGTTCGCCACAGGGGGCTAATGGCTACACCTTC. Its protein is CASSSPQGANGYTF.

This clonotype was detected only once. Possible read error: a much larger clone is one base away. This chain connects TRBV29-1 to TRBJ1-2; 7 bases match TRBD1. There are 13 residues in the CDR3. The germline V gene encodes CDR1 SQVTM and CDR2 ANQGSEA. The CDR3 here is CSVEYRDSIGCTF. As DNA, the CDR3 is TGCAGCGTTGAATACCGGGACAGCATCGGCTGCACCTTC.

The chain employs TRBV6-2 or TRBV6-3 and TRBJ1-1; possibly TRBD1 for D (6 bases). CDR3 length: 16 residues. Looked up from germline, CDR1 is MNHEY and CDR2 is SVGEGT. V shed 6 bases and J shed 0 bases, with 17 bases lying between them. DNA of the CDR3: TGTGCCAGCAGAGGAGGGGGAAACTTAATGAACACTGAAGCTTTCTTT. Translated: CASRGGGNLMNTEAFF.

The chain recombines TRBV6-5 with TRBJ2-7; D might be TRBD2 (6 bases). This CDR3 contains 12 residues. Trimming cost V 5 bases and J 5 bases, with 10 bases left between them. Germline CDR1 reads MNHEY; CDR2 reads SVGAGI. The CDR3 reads CASSKGLNEQYF. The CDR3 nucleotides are TGTGCCAGCAGTAAGGGACTTAACGAGCAGTACTTC.

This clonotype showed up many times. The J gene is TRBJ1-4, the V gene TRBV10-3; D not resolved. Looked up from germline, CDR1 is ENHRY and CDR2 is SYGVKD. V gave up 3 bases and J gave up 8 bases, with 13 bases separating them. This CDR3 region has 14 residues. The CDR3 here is CAISDAKGEEKLFF. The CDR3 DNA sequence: TGTGCCATCAGTGACGCAAAGGGAGAGGAAAAACTGTTTTTT.

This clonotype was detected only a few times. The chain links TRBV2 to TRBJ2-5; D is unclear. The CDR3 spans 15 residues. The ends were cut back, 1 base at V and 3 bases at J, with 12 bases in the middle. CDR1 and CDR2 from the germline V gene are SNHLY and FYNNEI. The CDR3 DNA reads TGTGCCAGCAGTGAAGACAGACCCGGTGAAGAGACCCAGTACTTC. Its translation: CASSEDRPGEETQYF.

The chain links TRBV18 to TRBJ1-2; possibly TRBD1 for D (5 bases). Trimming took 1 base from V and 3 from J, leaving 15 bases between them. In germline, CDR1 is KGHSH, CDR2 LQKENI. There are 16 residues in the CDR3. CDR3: CASSPRGAPEDYGYTF. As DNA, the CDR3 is TGTGCCAGCTCACCACGCGGGGCCCCAGAGGACTATGGCTACACCTTC.

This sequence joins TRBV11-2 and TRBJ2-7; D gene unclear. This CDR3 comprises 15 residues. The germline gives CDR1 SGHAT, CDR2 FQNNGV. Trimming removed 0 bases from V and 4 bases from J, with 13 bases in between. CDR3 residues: CASSLEPLYTYEQYF. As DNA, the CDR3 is TGTGCCAGCAGCTTAGAGCCTCTGTACACTTACGAGCAGTACTTC.

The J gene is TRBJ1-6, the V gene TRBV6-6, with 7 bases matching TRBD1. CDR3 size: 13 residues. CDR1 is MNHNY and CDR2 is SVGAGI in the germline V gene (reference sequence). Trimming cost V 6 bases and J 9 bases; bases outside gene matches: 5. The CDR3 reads CASSDRDGSPLHF. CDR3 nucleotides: TGTGCCAGCAGCGACAGGGACGGTTCACCCCTCCACTTT.

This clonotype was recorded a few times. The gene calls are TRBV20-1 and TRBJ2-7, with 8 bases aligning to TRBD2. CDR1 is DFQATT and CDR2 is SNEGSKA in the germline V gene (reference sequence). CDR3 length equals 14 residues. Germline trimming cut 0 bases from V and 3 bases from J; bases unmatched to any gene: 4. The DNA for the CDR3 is TGCAGTGCTAGAGATGGGACTAGTGACTACGAGCAGTACTTC. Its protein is CSARDGTSDYEQYF.

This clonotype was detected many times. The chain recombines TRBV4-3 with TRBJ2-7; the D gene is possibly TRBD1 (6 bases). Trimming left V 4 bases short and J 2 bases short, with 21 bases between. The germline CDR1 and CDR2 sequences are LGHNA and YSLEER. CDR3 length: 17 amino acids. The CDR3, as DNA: TGCGCCAGCAGCCCACGATCGTATTACAGGGTCGCCTACGAGCAGTACTTC. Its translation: CASSPRSYYRVAYEQYF.

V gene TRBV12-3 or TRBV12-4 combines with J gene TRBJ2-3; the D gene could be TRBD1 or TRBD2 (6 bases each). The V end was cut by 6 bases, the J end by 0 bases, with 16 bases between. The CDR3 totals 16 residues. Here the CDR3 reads CASSPLGGLSTDTQYF. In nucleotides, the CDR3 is TGTGCCAGCAGCCCCTTAGGGGGGCTGAGCACAGATACGCAGTATTTT.